The entry below gives a single T cell receptor (beta chain) sequence along with its context. The study separated CD4+ cells into CD45RA+ naive and CD45RA-negative memory subsets. Per germline, CDR1 MDHEN and CDR2 SYDVKM. The CDR3 is 15 residues long. The ends lost 2 bases at V and 5 bases at J; junction bases unmatched: 6. The sample is drawn from a study of shared clonotypes between healthy human individuals. The genomic DNA of each subset was split evenly across several immunoSEQ plates. This table comes from immunoSEQ multiplex PCR, and its TCRdb copy is limited to in-frame clones, with some not included. The sample holds approximately 2,300,000 clones, approximately 90% seen once.

This clonotype was sampled from a young man in good health. Some clones in this sample may be carry-over from other donors' samples. The chain links TRBV28 to TRBJ2-5, with 9 bases aligning to TRBD2. The sequenced sample was naive CD4+ T cells from PBMCs. The subset: CD45RA+ positively selected. CDR3 DNA: TGTGCCAGCAGTTTAGTAGCGGGAGAATTGGAGACCCAGTACTTC. Translating it yields CASSLVAGELETQYF.